This record covers a single T cell receptor beta chain. The data stem from a study of blood T cell repertoires in COVID-19. Study information: Sites in the United States, Italy and Spain provided acute and convalescent COVID-19 samples.

Trimming shortened V by 7 bases and J by 2 bases, and 9 bases separated the two germline ends. This CDR3 contains 13 residues. Germline CDR1 is GTSNPN and CDR2 is SVGIG (reference sequence). Generated by immunoSEQ multiplex PCR, the TCRdb table keeps only in-frame clones and is missing some. The repertoire holds about 150,000 clones, around 87% seen once, with roughly 0.53% in the top ten. The sequenced sample consisted of peripheral blood. The chain recombines TRBV30 with TRBJ2-6; D may be TRBD1 (5 bases). The receptor's source is a man aged 55 to 69 with COVID-19, enrolled during active disease. As DNA, the CDR3 is TGTGCCTTTGACAGAGCTGGGGCCAACGTCCTGACTTTC. It encodes CAFDRAGANVLTF.